This TCR beta chain was sequenced during a study of CD8 T cells in Susac syndrome. Germline CDR1 SGHAT, CDR2 FQDESV (reference sequence). This CDR3 comprises 14 residues. The ends lost 3 bases at V and 3 bases at J; junction bases unmatched: 3. The RNA input was about 0.45 to 1 ug, and it was reverse transcribed with random hexamers. From the immunoSEQ multiplex PCR reads, TCRdb called clonotypes with MiXCR, one entry per CDR3 protein. The profile shows approximately 210,000 distinct CDR3 sequences, 95% of them singletons. The source material was CD4+ T cells from PBMCs. This TCR came from a human donor with multiple sclerosis. The chain is built from TRBV11-1 and TRBJ1-1; 8 nucleotides align to TRBD1. The CDR3 protein is CASSFETGDTEAFF. As DNA, the CDR3 is TGTGCCAGCAGCTTCGAGACAGGGGACACTGAAGCTTTCTTT.